Listed below are T cell receptor beta chains from one sample, sequenced in a study of cytomegalovirus exposure and HLA in healthy donors. The assay was immunoSEQ multiplex PCR, and TCRdb's table has in-frame clones only and misses some. The table includes about 94,000 clones, more than 75% detected once. The specimen sequenced was PBMCs. These receptors were obtained from a woman in her thirties or forties in good health and CMV-seronegative. The CDR3 runs from the conserved cysteine through the conserved F or W. D genes are given only for firm matches. Rows may omit the clone size; those that give it use once, few, many or a size class.

NA	TRBV20-1	once	TRBJ1-2	CSARVGGGYTF	TGCAGTGCTAGAGTGGGAGGCGGCTACACCTTC
TRBD1	TRBV30	NA	TRBJ1-4	CASRRGQLRTDEKLFF	TGTGCCTCCCGCCGGGGACAGCTCCGCACGGATGAAAAACTGTTTTTT
NA	TRBV18	NA	TRBJ1-5	CASSRSSGLESGQPQHF	TGTGCCAGCTCACGAAGCTCAGGGTTAGAGTCGGGTCAGCCCCAGCATTTT
TRBD2	TRBV6-1	NA	TRBJ2-7	CASSTSGGISYEQYF	TGTGCCAGCTCCACTAGCGGGGGGATCTCCTACGAGCAGTACTTC
NA	TRBV6-4	few	TRBJ1-6	CASRGAHNSPLNF	TGTGCCAGCAGAGGGGCGCATAATTCACCCCTCAACTTT
TRBD1	TRBV18	NA	TRBJ1-5	CASSPDDRGASNQPQHF	TGTGCCAGCTCACCGGACGACAGGGGCGCGAGCAATCAGCCCCAGCATTTT
TRBD1	TRBV6-5	NA	TRBJ2-1	CASSSETGAYNEQFF	TGTGCCAGCAGTTCAGAGACAGGGGCCTACAATGAGCAGTTCTTC
TRBD1	TRBV29-1	once	TRBJ2-7	CSVVRTGYEQYF	TGCAGCGTTGTGAGGACAGGCTACGAGCAGTACTTC
NA	TRBV19	few	TRBJ1-2	CASSNIGDYGYTF	TGTGCCAGTAGTAACATAGGGGACTATGGCTACACCTTC
NA	TRBV7-2	NA	TRBJ1-1	CASSLAGQVLAFF	TGTGCCAGCAGCTTAGCGGGGCAGGTTTTGGCTTTCTTT
NA	TRBV2	NA	TRBJ1-5	CASSGRTGNQPQHF	TGTGCCAGCAGTGGGAGGACGGGCAATCAGCCCCAGCATTTT
TRBD2	TRBV18	NA	TRBJ2-1	CASSPSTSYEQFF	TGTGCCAGCTCACCGTCGACTAGCTATGAGCAGTTCTTC
NA	TRBV7-9	NA	TRBJ1-1	CASSLESRNTEAFF	TGTGCCAGCAGCTTAGAGAGTCGGAACACTGAAGCTTTCTTT
TRBD1	TRBV4-3	NA	TRBJ2-7	CASSQGTGDSYEQYF	TGCGCCAGCAGCCAAGGGACAGGGGACTCCTACGAGCAGTACTTC
TRBD1	TRBV9	NA	TRBJ2-3	CASSERQGTTDTQYF	TGTGCCAGCAGCGAAAGACAGGGAACAACAGATACGCAGTATTTT
TRBD2	TRBV6-1	NA	TRBJ2-5	CASSVQNSGGTETQYF	TGTGCCAGCAGTGTTCAGAATAGCGGGGGGACGGAGACCCAGTACTTC
NA	TRBV28	NA	TRBJ1-2	CASSTQGPNYGYTF	TGTGCCAGCAGCACACAGGGACCTAACTATGGCTACACCTTC
NA	TRBV11-1	NA	TRBJ1-4	CASSIDSATNEKLFF	TGTGCCAGCAGCATCGACAGCGCAACTAATGAAAAACTGTTTTTT
NA	TRBV19	NA	TRBJ1-3	CASSRNSGSSGNTIYF	TGTGCCAGTAGTAGAAACAGTGGGAGCTCTGGAAACACCATATATTTT
TRBD2	TRBV5-1	once	TRBJ2-2	CASRESAGGPGELFF	TGCGCCAGCAGGGAGTCAGCGGGGGGGCCCGGGGAGCTGTTTTTT
NA	TRBV19	NA	TRBJ2-5	CATERETQYF	TGTGCCACGGAGCGAGAGACCCAGTACTTC
NA	TRBV5-1	NA	TRBJ1-1	CASSLMVVAGMNTEAFF	TGCGCCAGCAGCTTGATGGTAGTGGCAGGGATGAACACTGAAGCTTTCTTT
TRBD1	TRBV4-1	NA	TRBJ1-1	CASSQDSGTGNTEAFF	TGCGCCAGCAGCCAAGATTCAGGGACAGGGAACACTGAAGCTTTCTTT
NA	TRBV11-2	NA	TRBJ2-3	CASSPPRRGTDTQYF	TGTGCCAGCAGCCCACCGCGCAGGGGCACAGATACGCAGTATTTT
NA	TRBV7-2	NA	TRBJ2-3	CASRFQGGDTQYF	TGTGCCAGCAGATTCCAGGGGGGCGATACGCAGTATTTT
NA	TRBV29-1	NA	TRBJ2-3	CSVTGLKPDTQYF	TGCAGCGTCACCGGTCTCAAGCCAGATACGCAGTATTTT